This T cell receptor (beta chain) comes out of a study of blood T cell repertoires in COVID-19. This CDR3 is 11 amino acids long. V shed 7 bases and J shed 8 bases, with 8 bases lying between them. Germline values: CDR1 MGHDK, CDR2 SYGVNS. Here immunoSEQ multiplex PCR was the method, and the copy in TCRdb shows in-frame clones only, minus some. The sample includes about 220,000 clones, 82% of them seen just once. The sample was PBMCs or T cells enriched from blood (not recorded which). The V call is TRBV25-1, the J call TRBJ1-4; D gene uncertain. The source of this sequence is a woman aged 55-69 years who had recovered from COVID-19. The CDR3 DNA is TGTGCCAGCATAGGGAGGGAAAAACTGTTTTTT. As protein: CASIGREKLFF.